This T cell receptor beta chain was found in a study of blood T cell repertoires in COVID-19. Methods used by the authors: Reference gene primer amplification gave estimated nucleated cell counts. TCRdb's copy holds only in-frame clones and misses some; the assay was immunoSEQ multiplex PCR. V and J calls and clone size follow that table, whereas D and trimming were derived from the DNA. The data show about 110,000 clones, around three quarters seen once. V was clipped by 5 bases and J by 3 bases, with 11 bases between them. The germline gives CDR1 SEHNR, CDR2 FQNEAQ (reference sequence). The CDR3 consists of 15 residues.

The source is a human donor in a cohort sampled during active or convalescent COVID-19. The sample taken for sequencing was peripheral blood. The chain links TRBV7-9 to TRBJ2-6; D not certain. For the CDR3, the DNA is TGTGCCAGCAGCCGACCCCAGGATGGGGCCAACGTCCTGACTTTC. This codes for CASSRPQDGANVLTF.